This TCR beta chain was captured in a study of T cell responses to AZD1222 COVID-19 vaccine. Study-wide findings and caveats: Nearly half of spike-specific TCRs reportedly target variant regions that are unmutated in the B.1.351 and B.1.1.7 variants. Clonal diversity was possibly underestimated, and white British individuals and females predominated among donors. Only six AZD1222 recipients tested seropositive at baseline.

Concerning this clone itself: The target antigen is unknown.

The V end was cut by 5 bases, the J end by 1 base, with 10 bases between. Germline loops: CDR1 LGHNT, CDR2 FRNRAP. The CDR3 runs to 14 residues. Method: immunoSEQ multiplex PCR; TCRdb's copy keeps in-frame clones and lacks some. The sample comprises tens of thousands of clones, roughly 90% of which are singletons, and 9% to 14% rests with the top ten. Second doses were pooled across both intervals (about 4 or about 12 weeks). This rearrangement joins TRBV12-5 to TRBJ2-3; possibly TRBD2 for D (5 bases). The sequence derives from an adult who received the AZD1222 COVID-19 vaccine. Sequencing was performed on peripheral blood, taken 28 days after the second AZD1222 dose. The CDR3, as DNA: TGTGCTAGTGGTGGCTCCGGGGGCACAGATACGCAGTATTTT. It is translated as CASGGSGGTDTQYF.